The 11 T cell receptor beta chains reported below all come from one sample, sequenced in a study of cytomegalovirus exposure and HLA in healthy donors. PCR amplification relied on 60 Vbeta primers (plus 13 Jbeta primers). This table comes from immunoSEQ multiplex PCR, and its TCRdb copy is limited to in-frame clones, with some not included. The sample holds some 140,000 clones, around 80% seen once. Sequences were obtained from PBMCs. These receptors were taken from a woman in her thirties or forties in good health and CMV-seronegative.

The chain has TRBV5-6 and TRBJ2-7; weak D call: TRBD1 (6 bases). V was cut by 5 bases and J by 0 bases, with 9 bases left in between. Germline V gene lookup returns CDR1 SGHDT and CDR2 YYEEEE. This CDR3 region has 13 residues. The CDR3 sequence is CASSMTGSYEQYF. The CDR3 DNA is TGTGCCAGCAGTATGACAGGCTCCTACGAGCAGTACTTC.

The gene calls are TRBV6-6 and TRBJ2-3; 8 bases align to TRBD2. The V gene's germline CDR1 is MNHNY and CDR2 SVGAGI (reference sequence). V shed 4 bases, J shed 6 bases, and the junction held 6 bases outside the gene matches. The CDR3 is 14 amino acids. Here the CDR3 reads CASSWGTSSDTQYF. CDR3 in DNA: TGTGCCAGCAGTTGGGGGACTAGTTCCGATACGCAGTATTTT.

CDR3 amino acids: CASSLGSSYNEQFF. In nucleotides, the CDR3 is TGTGCCAGCAGTCTGGGGAGCTCCTACAATGAGCAGTTCTTC. The chain employs TRBV27 and TRBJ2-1; TRBD2 might be the D (5 bases). Germline CDR1 and CDR2: MNHEY and SMNVEV (reference sequence). V was cut by 5 bases and J by 0 bases, with 8 bases left in between. This CDR3 contains 14 residues.

The chain carries TRBV27 and TRBJ2-5, with 10 positions matching TRBD2. The V gene end was trimmed by 3 bases and the J gene end by 4 bases; junction bases not matched to a gene: 5. Germline CDR1 reads MNHEY; CDR2 reads SMNVEV (reference sequence). The CDR3 contains 15 residues. The CDR3 here is CASSLALAGLETQYF. The CDR3 region has the DNA TGTGCCAGCAGTTTGGCACTAGCGGGGTTAGAGACCCAGTACTTC.

This clone was seen once. The chain links TRBV2 to TRBJ2-7; 11 bases align to TRBD1. CDR3 length: 13 amino acids. The V segment lost 6 bases and the J segment 6 bases; nucleotides outside the gene matches: 4. Germline V lookup: CDR1 SNHLY, CDR2 FYNNEI. The CDR3 protein is CASRAGTGGEQYF. Written as DNA, the CDR3 is TGTGCCAGCAGGGCCGGGACAGGGGGCGAGCAGTACTTC.

The rearrangement links TRBV28 to TRBJ1-2; 9 nucleotides agree with TRBD1. The germline gives CDR1 MDHEN, CDR2 SYDVKM. CDR3 size: 17 residues. V gave up 1 base and J gave up 5 bases; unmatched junction bases: 11. CDR3 region: CASSLLTGGEVGYGYTF. The CDR3 DNA follows: TGTGCCAGCAGTTTATTGACAGGGGGAGAGGTCGGTTATGGCTACACCTTC.

The V call is TRBV29-1, the J call TRBJ2-1, with D tentatively TRBD2 (5 bases). V was cut by 7 bases and J by 6 bases, with 19 bases left in between. The CDR3 covers 14 residues. Germline values: CDR1 SQVTM, CDR2 ANQGSEA. The CDR3 bases are TGCAGCGCAACGGAGGCCCCTAGCTCCAATGAGCAGTTCTTC. This sequence encodes CSATEAPSSNEQFF.

The DNA of the CDR3 is TGTGCCAGTAGAATCGCGACAGTTTCTAACTATGGCTACACCTTC. It translates to CASRIATVSNYGYTF. The chain recombines TRBV19 with TRBJ1-2; D possibly corresponds to TRBD1 (5 bases). The V end lost 6 bases, the J end lost 0 bases, and 14 bases lay between the germline ends. The germline V gene encodes CDR1 LNHDA and CDR2 SQIVND (reference sequence). The CDR3 has 15 amino acids.

J is TRBJ1-2 and V is TRBV19; 8 positions match TRBD1. This CDR3 comprises 16 residues. Germline V lookup: CDR1 LNHDA, CDR2 SQIVND (reference sequence). V lost 2 bases, J lost 3 bases, and 8 bases stayed unmatched. CDR3 in amino acids: CASSIMGAGGDYGYTF. CDR3 bases: TGTGCCAGTAGTATAATGGGGGCAGGGGGCGACTATGGCTACACCTTC.

V usage is TRBV6-1 and J usage is TRBJ1-5; D is possibly TRBD1 (5 bases). Trimming shortened V by 7 bases and J by 4 bases, and 17 bases separated the two germline ends. Germline CDR1 is MNHNS and CDR2 is SASEGT. The CDR3 has 15 residues. This CDR3 reads CASITGRGGNQPQHF. For the CDR3, the DNA is TGTGCCAGCATTACGGGACGCGGGGGTAATCAGCCCCAGCATTTT.

By frequency in the sample, this clone is medium-sized. Other DNA variants within this sample encode the same CDR3. This chain links TRBV6-1 with TRBJ2-7; D might be TRBD1 (6 bases). The CDR3 runs 14 residues. Germline V gene data show CDR1 as MNHNS and CDR2 as SASEGT. The V end was cut by 4 bases, the J end by 0 bases, with 10 bases between. This CDR3 is CASSGRGSSYEQYF. CDR3 bases: TGTGCCAGCAGTGGAAGGGGGTCCTCCTACGAGCAGTACTTC.